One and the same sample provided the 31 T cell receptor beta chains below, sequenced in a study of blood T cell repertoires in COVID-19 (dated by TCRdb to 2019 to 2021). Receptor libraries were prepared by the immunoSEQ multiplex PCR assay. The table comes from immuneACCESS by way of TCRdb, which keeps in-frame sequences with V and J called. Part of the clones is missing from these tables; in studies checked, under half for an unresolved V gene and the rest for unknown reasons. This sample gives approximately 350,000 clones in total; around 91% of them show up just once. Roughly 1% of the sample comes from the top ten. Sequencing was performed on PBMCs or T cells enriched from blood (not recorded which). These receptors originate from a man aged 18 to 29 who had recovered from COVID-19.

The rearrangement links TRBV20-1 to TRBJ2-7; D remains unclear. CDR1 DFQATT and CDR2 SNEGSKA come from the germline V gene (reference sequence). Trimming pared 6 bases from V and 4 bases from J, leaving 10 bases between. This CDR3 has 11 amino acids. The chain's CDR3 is CSARTLYEQYF. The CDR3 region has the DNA TGCAGTGCCAGAACCCTATACGAGCAGTACTTC.

The CDR3 protein is CASSRDTSTYEQYF. The CDR3 DNA sequence: TGCGCCAGCAGCCGGGACACATCCACCTACGAGCAGTACTTC. The rearrangement uses TRBV5-1 and TRBJ2-7; perhaps TRBD1 as D (6 bases). The CDR3 has 14 amino acids. The V end lost 4 bases, the J end lost 2 bases, and 13 bases lay between the germline ends. Germline lookup yields CDR1 SGHRS and CDR2 YFSETQ.

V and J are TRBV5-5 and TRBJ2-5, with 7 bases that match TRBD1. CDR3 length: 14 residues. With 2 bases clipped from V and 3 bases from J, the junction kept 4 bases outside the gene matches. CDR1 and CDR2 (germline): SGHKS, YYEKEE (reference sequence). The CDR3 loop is CASSFSGTEETQYF. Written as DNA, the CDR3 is TGTGCCAGCAGCTTCTCCGGGACAGAAGAGACCCAGTACTTC.

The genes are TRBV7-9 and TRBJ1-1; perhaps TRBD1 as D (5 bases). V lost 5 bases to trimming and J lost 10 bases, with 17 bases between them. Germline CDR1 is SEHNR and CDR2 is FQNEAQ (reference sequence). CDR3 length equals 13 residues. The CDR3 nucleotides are TGTGCCAGCAGCATCGGGACTCCCGGGGGAGCTTTCTTT. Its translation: CASSIGTPGGAFF.

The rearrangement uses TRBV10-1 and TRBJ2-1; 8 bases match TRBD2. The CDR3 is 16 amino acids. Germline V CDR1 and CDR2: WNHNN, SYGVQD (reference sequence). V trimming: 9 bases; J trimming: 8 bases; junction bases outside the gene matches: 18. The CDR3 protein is CARITGLAGNSDEQFF. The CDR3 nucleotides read TGCGCCAGAATCACCGGCTTAGCGGGAAATAGCGATGAGCAGTTCTTC.

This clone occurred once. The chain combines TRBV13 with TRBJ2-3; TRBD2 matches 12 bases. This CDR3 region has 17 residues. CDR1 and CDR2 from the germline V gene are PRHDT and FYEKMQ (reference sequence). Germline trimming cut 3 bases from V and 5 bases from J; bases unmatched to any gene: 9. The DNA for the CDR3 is TGTGCCAGCAGCTTTCGCTCTAGCGGGGGGGCAGTAGATACGCAGTATTTT. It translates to CASSFRSSGGAVDTQYF.

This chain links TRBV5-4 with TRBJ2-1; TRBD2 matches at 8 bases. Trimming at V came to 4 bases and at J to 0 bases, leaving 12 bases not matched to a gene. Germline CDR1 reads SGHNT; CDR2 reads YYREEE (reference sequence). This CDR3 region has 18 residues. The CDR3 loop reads CASSLGLATSSSYNEQFF. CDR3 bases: TGTGCCAGCAGCCTCGGACTAGCCACCTCCAGCTCCTACAATGAGCAGTTCTTC.

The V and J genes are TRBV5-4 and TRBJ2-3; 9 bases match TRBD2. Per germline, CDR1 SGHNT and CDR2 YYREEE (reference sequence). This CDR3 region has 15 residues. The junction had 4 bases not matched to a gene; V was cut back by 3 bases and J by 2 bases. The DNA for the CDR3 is TGTGCCAGCAGCTCGACTAGCGGATTCACAGATACGCAGTATTTT. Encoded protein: CASSSTSGFTDTQYF.

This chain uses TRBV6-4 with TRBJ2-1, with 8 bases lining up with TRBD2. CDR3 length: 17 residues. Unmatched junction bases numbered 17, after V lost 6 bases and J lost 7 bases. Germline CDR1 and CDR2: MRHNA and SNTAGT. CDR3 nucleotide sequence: TGTGCCAGCAGCGCCACGATGAGCGGACTAGCCCTTAATGAGCAGTTCTTC. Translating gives CASSATMSGLALNEQFF.

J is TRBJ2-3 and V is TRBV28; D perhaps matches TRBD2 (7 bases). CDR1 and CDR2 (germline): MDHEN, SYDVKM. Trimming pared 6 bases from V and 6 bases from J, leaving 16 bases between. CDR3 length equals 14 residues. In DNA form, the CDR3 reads TGTGCCAGCAGCCCTAGGGGAGGGGGGGATACGCAGTATTTT. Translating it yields CASSPRGGGDTQYF.

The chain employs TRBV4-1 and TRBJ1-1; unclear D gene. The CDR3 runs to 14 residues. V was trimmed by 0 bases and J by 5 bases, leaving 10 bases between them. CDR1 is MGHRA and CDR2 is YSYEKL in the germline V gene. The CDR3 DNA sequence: TGCGCCAGCAGCCAAGATTTACGCGGTACTGAAGCTTTCTTT. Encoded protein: CASSQDLRGTEAFF.

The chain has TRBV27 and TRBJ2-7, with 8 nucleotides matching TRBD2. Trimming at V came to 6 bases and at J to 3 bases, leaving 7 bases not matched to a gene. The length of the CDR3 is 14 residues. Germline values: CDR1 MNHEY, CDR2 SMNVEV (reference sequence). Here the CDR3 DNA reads TGTGCCAGCAGCCCGAGCGGGGGTATCTACGAGCAGTACTTC. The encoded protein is CASSPSGGIYEQYF.

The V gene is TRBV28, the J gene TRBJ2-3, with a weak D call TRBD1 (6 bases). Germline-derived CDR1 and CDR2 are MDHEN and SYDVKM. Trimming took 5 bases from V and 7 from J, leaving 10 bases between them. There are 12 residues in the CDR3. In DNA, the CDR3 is TGTGCCAGCAGTACCGACAGGAATACGCAGTATTTT. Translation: CASSTDRNTQYF.

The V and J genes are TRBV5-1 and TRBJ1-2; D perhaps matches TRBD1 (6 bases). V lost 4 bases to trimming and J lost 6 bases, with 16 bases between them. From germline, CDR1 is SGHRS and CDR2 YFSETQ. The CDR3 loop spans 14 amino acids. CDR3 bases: TGCGCCAGCAGCCGATCGCAGGGGCCCGATGGCTACACCTTC. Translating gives CASSRSQGPDGYTF.

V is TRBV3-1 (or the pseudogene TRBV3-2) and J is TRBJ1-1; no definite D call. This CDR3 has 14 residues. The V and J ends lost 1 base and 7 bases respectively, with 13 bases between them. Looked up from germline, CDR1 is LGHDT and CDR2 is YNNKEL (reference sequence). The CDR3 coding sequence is TGTGCCAGCAGCCAAGCGACTCGGACTGATGAAGCTTTCTTT. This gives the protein CASSQATRTDEAFF.

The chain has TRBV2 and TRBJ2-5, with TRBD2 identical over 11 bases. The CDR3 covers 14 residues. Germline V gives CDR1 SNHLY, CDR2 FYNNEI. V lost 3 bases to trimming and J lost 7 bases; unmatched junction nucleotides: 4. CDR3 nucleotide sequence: TGTGCCAGCAGTGATCGACTAGCGGGGATGACCCAGTACTTC. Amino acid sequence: CASSDRLAGMTQYF.

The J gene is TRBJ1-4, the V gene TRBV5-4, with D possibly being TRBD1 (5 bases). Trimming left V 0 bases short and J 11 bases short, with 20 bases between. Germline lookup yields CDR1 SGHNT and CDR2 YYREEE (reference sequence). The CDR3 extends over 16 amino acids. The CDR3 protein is CASSLDRGSPSGKLFF. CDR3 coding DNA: TGTGCCAGCAGCTTGGATCGGGGGTCCCCCTCCGGTAAACTGTTTTTT.

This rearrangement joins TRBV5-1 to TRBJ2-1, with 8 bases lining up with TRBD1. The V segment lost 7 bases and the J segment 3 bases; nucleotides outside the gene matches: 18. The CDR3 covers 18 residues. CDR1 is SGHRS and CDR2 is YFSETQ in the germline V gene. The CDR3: CASQGQEYLTEFYNEQFF. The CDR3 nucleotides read TGCGCCAGCCAGGGACAGGAGTACCTCACGGAATTCTACAATGAGCAGTTCTTC.

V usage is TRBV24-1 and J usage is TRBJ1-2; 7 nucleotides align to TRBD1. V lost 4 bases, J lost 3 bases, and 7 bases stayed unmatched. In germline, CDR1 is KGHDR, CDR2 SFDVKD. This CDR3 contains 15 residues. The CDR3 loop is CATSDPGTADYGYTF. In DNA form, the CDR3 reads TGTGCCACCAGTGACCCTGGGACAGCGGACTATGGCTACACCTTC.

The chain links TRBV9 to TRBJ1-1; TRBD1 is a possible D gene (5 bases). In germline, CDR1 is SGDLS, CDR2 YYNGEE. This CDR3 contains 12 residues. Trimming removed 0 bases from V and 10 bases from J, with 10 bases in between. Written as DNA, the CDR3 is TGTGCCAGCAGCGTAGCCGGGGGACGAGCTTTCTTT. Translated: CASSVAGGRAFF.

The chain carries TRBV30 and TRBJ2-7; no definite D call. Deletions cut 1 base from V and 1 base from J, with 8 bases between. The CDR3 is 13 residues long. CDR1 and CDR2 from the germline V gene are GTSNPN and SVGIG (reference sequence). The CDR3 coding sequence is TGTGCCTGGAGTGACTTCAGGTCCTACGAGCAGTACTTC. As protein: CAWSDFRSYEQYF.

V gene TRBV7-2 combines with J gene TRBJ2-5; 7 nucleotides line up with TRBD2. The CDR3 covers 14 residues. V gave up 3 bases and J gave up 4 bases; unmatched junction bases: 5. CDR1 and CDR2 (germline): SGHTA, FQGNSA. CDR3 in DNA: TGTGCCAGCAGCTTTGGCGGGAGCCCAGAGACCCAGTACTTC. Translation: CASSFGGSPETQYF.

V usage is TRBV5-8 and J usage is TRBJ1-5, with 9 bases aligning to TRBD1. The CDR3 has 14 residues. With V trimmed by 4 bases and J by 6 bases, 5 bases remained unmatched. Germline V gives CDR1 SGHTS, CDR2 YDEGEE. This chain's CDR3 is CASSTGQGLQPQHF. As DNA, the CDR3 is TGTGCCAGCAGCACGGGACAGGGTCTTCAGCCCCAGCATTTT.

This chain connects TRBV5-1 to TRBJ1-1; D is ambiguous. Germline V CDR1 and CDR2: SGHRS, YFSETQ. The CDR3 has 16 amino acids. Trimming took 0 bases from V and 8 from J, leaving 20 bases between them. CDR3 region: CASSLGPPGRLEEAFF. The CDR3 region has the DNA TGCGCCAGCAGCTTGGGGCCCCCGGGTAGACTTGAAGAAGCTTTCTTT.

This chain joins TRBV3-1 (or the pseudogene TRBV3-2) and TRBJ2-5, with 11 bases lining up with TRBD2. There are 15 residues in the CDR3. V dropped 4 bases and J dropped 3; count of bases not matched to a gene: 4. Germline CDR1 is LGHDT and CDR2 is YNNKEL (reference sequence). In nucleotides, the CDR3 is TGTGCCAGCAGCCCACCGGGACTAGCGGAAGAGACCCAGTACTTC. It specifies CASSPPGLAEETQYF.

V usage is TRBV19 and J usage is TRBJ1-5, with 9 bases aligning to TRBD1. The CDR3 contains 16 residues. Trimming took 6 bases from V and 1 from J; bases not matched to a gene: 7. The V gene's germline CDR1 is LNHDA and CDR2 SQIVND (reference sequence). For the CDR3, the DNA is TGTGCCAGTAGGACGACCGACAGGGGGAGCAATCAGCCCCAGCATTTT. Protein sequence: CASRTTDRGSNQPQHF.

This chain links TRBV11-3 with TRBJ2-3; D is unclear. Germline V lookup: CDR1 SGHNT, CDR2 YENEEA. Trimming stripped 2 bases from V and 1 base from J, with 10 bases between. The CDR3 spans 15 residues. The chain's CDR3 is CASSLRSTGTDTQYF. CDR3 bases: TGTGCCAGCAGCTTACGGAGCACTGGCACAGATACGCAGTATTTT.

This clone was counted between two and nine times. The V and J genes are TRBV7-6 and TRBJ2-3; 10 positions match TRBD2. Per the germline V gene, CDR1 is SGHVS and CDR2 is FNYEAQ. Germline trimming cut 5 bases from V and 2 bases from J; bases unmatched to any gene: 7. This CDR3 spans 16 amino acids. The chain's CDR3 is CASSLSGGTTTDTQYF. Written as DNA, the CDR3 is TGTGCCAGCAGCCTTAGCGGGGGGACAACCACAGATACGCAGTATTTT.

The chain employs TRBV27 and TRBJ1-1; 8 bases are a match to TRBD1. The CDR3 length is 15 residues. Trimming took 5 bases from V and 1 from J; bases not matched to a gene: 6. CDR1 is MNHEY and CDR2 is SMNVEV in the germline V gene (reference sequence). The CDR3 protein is CASSPRTGQNTEAFF. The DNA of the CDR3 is TGTGCCAGCAGTCCCAGGACAGGGCAGAACACTGAAGCTTTCTTT.

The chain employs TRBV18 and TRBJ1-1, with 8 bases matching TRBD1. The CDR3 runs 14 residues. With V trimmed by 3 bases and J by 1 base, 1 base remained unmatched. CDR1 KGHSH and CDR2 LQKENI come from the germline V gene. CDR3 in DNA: TGTGCCAGCTCACCGACAGGGGCGAACACTGAAGCTTTCTTT. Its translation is CASSPTGANTEAFF.

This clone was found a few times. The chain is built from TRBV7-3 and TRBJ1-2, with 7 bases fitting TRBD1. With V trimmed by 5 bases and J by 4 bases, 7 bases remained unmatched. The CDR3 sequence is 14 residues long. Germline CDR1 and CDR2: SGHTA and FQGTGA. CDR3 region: CASSPGQASYGYTF. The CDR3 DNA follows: TGTGCCAGCAGCCCCGGACAGGCATCCTATGGCTACACCTTC.